These T cell receptor beta chains were read from a single sample in a study of beta chain features in type 1 diabetes. Repertoires were generated with immunoSEQ multiplex PCR, while TCRdb's copy carries only in-frame clones and drops some. This table holds 200,000 to 250,000 clones, about 11% found once. The sample was central memory CD4+ T cells from blood. All receptors derive from a man aged 18 to 35 in good health. The CDR3 runs from the conserved cysteine through the conserved F or W. A D gene is named only where the DNA matches it firmly. Expanded clones get a size class; other rows say once, few or many, or leave the size out.

J gene	clone size	D gene	V gene	CDR3 DNA	CDR3 protein
TRBJ2-7	many	NA	TRBV6-6	TGTGCCAGCAGTTACTTTCCGGGAGCCTACGAGCAGTACTTC	CASSYFPGAYEQYF
TRBJ2-7	NA	TRBD1	TRBV30	TGTGCCTGGAGCGGGACCCCGGGACAGGGATACAACGAGCAGTACTTC	CAWSGTPGQGYNEQYF
TRBJ2-7	NA	NA	TRBV4-3	TGCGCCAGCAGCCAAGGTCAAAGCACAGAGATATACGAGCAGTACTTC	CASSQGQSTEIYEQYF
TRBJ1-1	many	NA	TRBV29-1	TGCAGCGTCGAACGGGGAGCGGTGAACACTGAAGCTTTCTTT	CSVERGAVNTEAFF
TRBJ1-1	NA	NA	TRBV30	TGTGCCTCCTCAAACTTTGGGGACACTGAAGCTTTCTTT	CASSNFGDTEAFF
TRBJ1-2	few	TRBD1	TRBV7-2	TGTGCCAGCAGCCGACGGCGGGACAGACTCGAGGATGGCTACACCTTC	CASSRRRDRLEDGYTF
TRBJ2-5	NA	NA	TRBV12-2	TGTGCAAGTCGCCGGACTAGCGGTTTACAAGAGACCCAGTACTTC	CASRRTSGLQETQYF
TRBJ2-3	NA	TRBD1	TRBV7-3	TGTGCCAGCAGCTCCTGGACAGGGGTCACAGATACGCAGTATTTT	CASSSWTGVTDTQYF
TRBJ2-4	NA	TRBD1	TRBV11-2	TGTGCCAGCAGCCCCGACAGGGTAGGGATTAACATTCAGTACTTC	CASSPDRVGINIQYF
TRBJ1-1	NA	TRBD1	TRBV29-1	TGCAGCGTTCGCATGACAGGGGGGACGGAAGCTTTCTTT	CSVRMTGGTEAFF
TRBJ2-7	few	TRBD2	TRBV13	TGTGCCAGCAGCTCAGCGGGAGGGTTTTACGAGCAGTACTTC	CASSSAGGFYEQYF
TRBJ2-5	few	NA	TRBV6-1	TGTGCCAGCAGTGGGTGGGAGACCCAGTACTTC	CASSGWETQYF
TRBJ1-3	many	NA	TRBV7-9	TGTGCCACCACGGGAGGGGTCTACTCTGGAAACACCATATATTTT	CATTGGVYSGNTIYF
TRBJ2-1	NA	NA	TRBV7-2	TGTGCCAGCAGCACCGGGACGGTATCCGATGAGCAGTTCTTC	CASSTGTVSDEQFF
TRBJ2-5	NA	NA	TRBV7-9	TGTGCCAGCAGCTTAGGCGGCAGGGGAGAGACCCAGTACTTC	CASSLGGRGETQYF
TRBJ2-3	NA	TRBD1	TRBV7-8	TGTGCCAGCAGCTTAGAGGGCAGGGGGTCAGATACGCAGTATTTT	CASSLEGRGSDTQYF
TRBJ2-1	NA	TRBD2	TRBV9	TGTGCCAGCAGCCCTCGGGACTACCTGAGCAATGAGCAGTTCTTC	CASSPRDYLSNEQFF
TRBJ1-4	few	NA	TRBV15	TGTGCCACCCAACGGGGGCTCGGCGAAAAACTGTTTTTT	CATQRGLGEKLFF
TRBJ2-3	few	TRBD2	TRBV4-3	TGCGCCAGCAGCCAAAGACTAGCGGAGGGGGACTACGCGCAGTATTTT	CASSQRLAEGDYAQYF
TRBJ2-3	many	NA	TRBV30	TGTGCCTGGAGTGTAAGGGGCGGGGCCCTTAGCTCTACGCAGTATTTT	CAWSVRGGALSSTQYF
TRBJ1-2	few	NA	TRBV6-1	TGTGCCAGCAGTGAAAACGGGAACTATGGCTACACCTTC	CASSENGNYGYTF
TRBJ2-7	few	TRBD1	TRBV29-1	TGCAGCGTTGTATGGGACAGGGGTACCTACGAGCAGTACTTC	CSVVWDRGTYEQYF
TRBJ2-7	NA	NA	TRBV5-5	TGTGCCAGCAGCAACCAGGCCCAGCAGTACTTC	CASSNQAQQYF
TRBJ2-1	few	TRBD2	TRBV30	TGTGCCTGGAAGCGGGAGGGCCGCAATGAGCAGTTCTTC	CAWKREGRNEQFF
TRBJ1-1	few	NA	TRBV2	TGTGCCAGCAGCGGGACGGCGAACACTGAAGCTTTCTTT	CASSGTANTEAFF
TRBJ1-2	NA	TRBD1	TRBV6-4	TGTGCCAGCAGCAGGGACAGAAAAGGAGGCTACACCTTC	CASSRDRKGGYTF
TRBJ2-6	NA	NA	TRBV7-3	TGTGCCAGCAGCTCTTCATCTGGGGCCAACGTCCTGACTTTC	CASSSSSGANVLTF
TRBJ2-1	few	NA	TRBV4-2	TGTGCCAGCAGCCAAGAAAAGGCGGGAACCTACAATGAGCAGTTCTTC	CASSQEKAGTYNEQFF
TRBJ2-6	few	NA	TRBV4-2	TGTGCCAGCAGCCAAGATCTGGGCGGATATGGGGCCAACGTCCTGACTTTC	CASSQDLGGYGANVLTF
TRBJ2-7	NA	NA	TRBV11-3	TGTGCCAGCAGCCCCTTCACAGGCTCCTACGAGCAGTACTTC	CASSPFTGSYEQYF
TRBJ2-1	NA	TRBD1	TRBV29-1	TGCAGCGTTGAAGACGGACAGGGGGCCGGAGATGAGCAGTTCTTC	CSVEDGQGAGDEQFF